The clone carrying this T cell receptor beta chain was detected once. This entry comes from a study of blood T cell repertoires in COVID-19. Turning to the study itself: Spain, Italy and the United States supplied samples that represented acute and convalescent COVID-19. PBMCs, B-cell-depleted T cells, or T cells provided the cDNA or gDNA that made up the material.

Germline V CDR1 and CDR2: SGHRS, YFSETQ. Unmatched junction bases numbered 7, after V lost 2 bases and J lost 2 bases. The CDR3 is 15 amino acids. In the original workflow: Estimation of nucleated cell counts was performed using reference gene primer amplification. Repertoires were generated with immunoSEQ multiplex PCR, while TCRdb's copy carries only in-frame clones and drops some. V, J and clone size reflect that table, while D and trimming were determined from the DNA. The table includes some 240,000 clones, approximately 82% detected once. V and J are TRBV5-1 and TRBJ2-7, with 7 positions matching TRBD1. Sequenced sample: peripheral blood. This TCR was recovered from a woman between 40 and 50 years old who had recovered from COVID-19. Here the CDR3 reads CASSLGGTGPYEQYF. For the CDR3, the DNA is TGCGCCAGCAGCTTAGGGGGCACGGGCCCCTACGAGCAGTACTTC.